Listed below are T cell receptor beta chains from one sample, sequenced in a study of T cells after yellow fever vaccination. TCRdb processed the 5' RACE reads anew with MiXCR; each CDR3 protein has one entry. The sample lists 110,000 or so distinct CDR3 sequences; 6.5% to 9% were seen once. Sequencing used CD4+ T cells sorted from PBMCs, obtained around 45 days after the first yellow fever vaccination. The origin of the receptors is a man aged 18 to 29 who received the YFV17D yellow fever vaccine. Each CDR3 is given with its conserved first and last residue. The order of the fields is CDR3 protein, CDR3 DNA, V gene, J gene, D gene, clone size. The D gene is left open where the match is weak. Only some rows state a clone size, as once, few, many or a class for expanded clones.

cdr3_aa: CASRDPLKRTDTQYF; cdr3_nt: TGCGCCAGCAGAGATCCCCTTAAGAGAACGGATACGCAGTATTTT; v_call: TRBV4-1; j_call: TRBJ2-3; d_call: -; clone_size: many
cdr3_aa: CSVEGRSGLGFGNEQFF; cdr3_nt: TGCAGCGTTGAAGGTCGTTCGGGATTGGGGTTTGGAAATGAGCAGTTCTTC; v_call: TRBV29-1; j_call: TRBJ2-1; d_call: -; clone_size: many
cdr3_aa: CASSLVGRANVLTF; cdr3_nt: TGTGCCAGCAGCTTAGTGGGAAGGGCCAACGTCCTGACTTTC; v_call: TRBV7-2; j_call: TRBJ2-6; d_call: -; clone_size: few
cdr3_aa: CASSLLTSGVTETQYF; cdr3_nt: TGTGCCAGCAGCTTGTTGACTAGCGGGGTTACAGAGACCCAGTACTTC; v_call: TRBV7-2; j_call: TRBJ2-5; d_call: TRBD2; clone_size: many
cdr3_aa: CSARGAWTYNEQFF; cdr3_nt: TGCAGTGCAAGGGGGGCCTGGACCTACAATGAGCAGTTCTTC; v_call: TRBV20-1; j_call: TRBJ2-1; d_call: -; clone_size: few
cdr3_aa: CSARGRGHETQYF; cdr3_nt: TGCAGTGCGAGGGGCAGGGGGCACGAGACCCAGTACTTC; v_call: TRBV20-1; j_call: TRBJ2-5; d_call: TRBD1; clone_size: -
cdr3_aa: CAIMRGDDNTQYF; cdr3_nt: TGTGCCATCATGCGGGGGGATGACAATACGCAGTATTTT; v_call: TRBV10-3; j_call: TRBJ2-3; d_call: TRBD2; clone_size: many
cdr3_aa: CAISFRTGTSGGSTDTQYF; cdr3_nt: TGTGCCATCAGCTTTCGAACCGGGACTAGCGGGGGAAGCACAGATACGCAGTATTTT; v_call: TRBV5-6; j_call: TRBJ2-3; d_call: TRBD2; clone_size: once
cdr3_aa: CASSQGPGTGELFF; cdr3_nt: TGTGCCAGCAGCCAAGGACCGGGCACCGGGGAGCTGTTTTTT; v_call: TRBV3-1; j_call: TRBJ2-2; d_call: -; clone_size: many
cdr3_aa: CASTSQETQYF; cdr3_nt: TGTGCCAGCACCTCCCAAGAGACCCAGTACTTC; v_call: TRBV28; j_call: TRBJ2-5; d_call: -; clone_size: many
cdr3_aa: CASSDGGGGAYNEQFF; cdr3_nt: TGTGCCAGCAGTGATGGGGGCGGGGGCGCCTACAATGAGCAGTTCTTC; v_call: TRBV25-1; j_call: TRBJ2-1; d_call: -; clone_size: -